This entry describes one T cell receptor beta chain. The data originate from a study of radiation and T cells in renal cell carcinoma. Germline CDR1 and CDR2: DFQATT and SNEGSKA (reference sequence). CDR3 length: 11 amino acids. Trimming shortened V by 6 bases and J by 5 bases, and 9 bases separated the two germline ends. Sequencing was performed with immunoSEQ multiplex PCR; in TCRdb, only in-frame clones are kept and a portion is missing. The profile shows roughly 14,000 clones, 62% of them singletons. Specified treatment: treatment-naive control, cytoreductive nephrectomy. The specimen comprised tumor tissue, sampled from a patient whose treatment was nephrectomy without radiotherapy. This receptor was obtained from a man in his fifties or sixties with renal cell carcinoma. This chain connects TRBV20-1 to TRBJ2-3, with D hard to call. The CDR3 loop reads CSAHSKDTQYF. The DNA for the CDR3 is TGCAGTGCCCATAGTAAAGATACGCAGTATTTT.